This entry lists 21 T cell receptor beta chains sequenced from one sample in a study of CD8 T cells in Susac syndrome. RNA totalling about 0.45 to 1 ug underwent reverse transcription with random hexamers. TCRdb re-derived calls from the immunoSEQ multiplex PCR reads in MiXCR, one entry per CDR3 protein. The sample lists roughly 200,000 distinct CDR3 sequences, approximately 94% occurring once. Sequences were obtained from CD4+ T cells from PBMCs. These TCRs come from a human donor with Susac syndrome.

The chain uses TRBV6-5 and TRBJ2-7; 8 bases are a match to TRBD2. CDR1 and CDR2 (germline): MNHEY, SVGAGI. Losses at the gene ends were 7 bases for V and 6 bases for J; bases not matched to a gene: 11. The CDR3 is made up of 14 amino acids. CDR3 DNA sequence: TGTGCCAGCACCGGGGGGGGCGGCTCGAGCGAGCAGTACTTC. It encodes CASTGGGGSSEQYF.

The V call is TRBV11-2, the J call TRBJ1-5; D gene unclear. Germline CDR1 and CDR2: SGHAT and FQNNGV. The V and J ends lost 4 bases and 0 bases respectively, with 10 bases between them. This CDR3 spans 15 amino acids. The DNA for the CDR3 is TGTGCCAGCAGCTGGGGTGACTATAGCAATCAGCCCCAGCATTTT. Translated: CASSWGDYSNQPQHF.

V gene TRBV12-3 or TRBV12-4 combines with J gene TRBJ2-5; D may be TRBD2 (7 bases). The V end lost 4 bases, the J end lost 1 base, and 16 bases lay between the germline ends. The CDR3 extends over 16 amino acids. CDR3 sequence: CASSWDWGGGQETQYF. In DNA form, the CDR3 reads TGTGCCAGCAGTTGGGACTGGGGGGGCGGCCAAGAGACCCAGTACTTC.

The chain has TRBV11-2 and TRBJ2-3, with TRBD2 matching over 9 bases. Germline CDR1 and CDR2: SGHAT and FQNNGV. J lost 2 bases, V lost 5 bases, and 5 bases had no gene match. The length of the CDR3 is 15 residues. CDR3 nucleotides: TGTGCCAGCAGCCAGCTAGCGGGACACACAGATACGCAGTATTTT. Amino acid sequence: CASSQLAGHTDTQYF.

The chain couples TRBV7-8 to TRBJ2-6, with 7 bases identical to TRBD1. Germline V gives CDR1 SGHVS, CDR2 FQNEAQ. This CDR3 spans 16 amino acids. J gave up 1 base and V 5 bases, and 5 bases lay outside the gene matches. The CDR3 region is CASSRTGSSGANVLTF. DNA for the CDR3: TGTGCCAGCAGCCGGACAGGCTCTTCTGGGGCCAACGTCCTGACTTTC.

V and J are TRBV25-1 and TRBJ1-3; 8 bases line up with TRBD1. The CDR3 extends over 13 amino acids. Germline trimming cut 5 bases from V and 4 bases from J; bases unmatched to any gene: 1. From germline, CDR1 is MGHDK and CDR2 SYGVNS. The CDR3 loop is CASSRQGGNTIYF. The CDR3 bases are TGTGCCAGCAGTCGACAGGGGGGAAACACCATATATTTT.

This clonotype was observed a few times. The genes are TRBV5-4 and TRBJ2-1, with D perhaps matching TRBD1 or TRBD2 (5 bases each). The germline V gene encodes CDR1 SGHNT and CDR2 YYREEE (reference sequence). V lost 0 bases, J lost 7 bases, and 8 bases lay in between. This CDR3 region has 13 residues. CDR3 amino acids: CASSLDRRNEQFF. In DNA form, the CDR3 reads TGTGCCAGCAGCTTGGACAGGAGGAATGAGCAGTTCTTC. The whole variable domain, filled in from reference TRBV5-4 and TRBJ2-1, reads ETGVTQSPTHLIKTRGQQVTLRCSSQSGHNTVSWYQQALGQGPQFIFQYYREEENGRGNFPPRFSGLQFPNYSSELNVNALELDDSALYLCASSLDRRNEQFFGPGTRLTVL.

This CDR3 reads CSAIINTNYNSPLHF. For the CDR3, the DNA is TGCAGTGCTATTATCAACACGAACTATAATTCACCCCTCCACTTT. This chain joins TRBV20-1 and TRBJ1-6, with no clear D. V gave up 4 bases and J gave up 3 bases, with 13 bases separating them. CDR3 length: 15 amino acids. Germline V lookup: CDR1 DFQATT, CDR2 SNEGSKA (reference sequence).

The rearrangement joins TRBV6-2 or TRBV6-3 to TRBJ2-7; no definite D call. Trimming shortened V by 2 bases and J by 9 bases, and 8 bases separated the two germline ends. The V gene's germline CDR1 is MNHEY and CDR2 SVGEGT. CDR3 length: 11 amino acids. The chain's CDR3 is CASSYPTAQYF. In DNA, the CDR3 is TGTGCCAGCAGTTACCCCACAGCGCAGTACTTC.

This clonotype has only one observation. The chain employs TRBV19 and TRBJ2-5; D perhaps matches TRBD1 (5 bases). The V and J ends lost 7 bases and 2 bases respectively, with 11 bases between them. The CDR3 is made up of 13 amino acids. In germline, CDR1 is LNHDA, CDR2 SQIVND (reference sequence). The CDR3 loop reads CASTPQGQETQYF. CDR3 DNA sequence: TGTGCCAGTACCCCCCAGGGTCAAGAGACCCAGTACTTC.

The chain employs TRBV7-2 and TRBJ1-6, with no clear D. CDR1 and CDR2 (germline): SGHTA, FQGNSA. V was cut by 3 bases and J by 10 bases, with 13 bases left in between. This CDR3 has 14 amino acids. CDR3 region: CASSFRYGWSPLHF. The CDR3 DNA reads as TGTGCCAGCAGCTTCCGGTACGGTTGGTCACCCCTCCACTTT.

The chain joins TRBV5-1 to TRBJ1-5; D gene ambiguous. Germline CDR1 SGHRS, CDR2 YFSETQ. Trimming took 0 bases from V and 8 from J, leaving 9 bases between them. The CDR3 is 13 amino acids. The DNA for the CDR3 is TGCGCCAGCAGCTTGGCGGGGAAAGAGCCCCAGCATTTT. Translated: CASSLAGKEPQHF.

The rearrangement joins TRBV24-1 to TRBJ2-2, with D unclear. CDR1 is KGHDR, CDR2 SFDVKD, per germline. V shed 4 bases and J shed 0 bases, with 8 bases lying between them. CDR3 length: 15 residues. CDR3 coding DNA: TGTGCCACCAGTGACCGGGCCCCGAACACCGGGGAGCTGTTTTTT. Protein sequence: CATSDRAPNTGELFF.

This clonotype was recorded once. V usage is TRBV20-1 and J usage is TRBJ2-7, with D perhaps being TRBD1 or TRBD2 (5 bases each). Germline V gene data show CDR1 as DFQATT and CDR2 as SNEGSKA (reference sequence). This CDR3 contains 11 residues. The V gene lost 5 bases and the J gene lost 6 bases, with 11 bases spanning the gap. CDR3 region: CSAPWGREQYF. The CDR3 region has the DNA TGCAGTGCTCCGTGGGGACGCGAGCAGTACTTC.

The gene calls are TRBV7-2 and TRBJ2-7, with 12 bases identical to TRBD2. The J segment lost 1 base and the V segment lost 9 bases, leaving 7 bases of the junction unmatched. There are 15 residues in the CDR3. The germline gives CDR1 SGHTA, CDR2 FQGNSA. In DNA, the CDR3 is TGTGCCAGTAGCGGCCTAGCGGGGGGGTCCTACGAGCAGTACTTC. It yields the protein CASSGLAGGSYEQYF. Combining the CDR3 with reference TRBV7-2 and TRBJ2-7 gives the whole variable domain GAGVSQSPSNKVTEKGKDVELRCDPISGHTALYWYRQSLGQGLEFLIYFQGNSAPDKSGLPSDRFSAERTGGSVSTLTIQRTQQEDSAVYLCASSGLAGGSYEQYFGPGTRLTVT.

This chain links TRBV6-2 or TRBV6-3 with TRBJ1-6; D gene uncertain. Trimming removed 7 bases at V and 7 bases at J, with 8 bases between. The CDR3 runs to 12 residues. Germline loops: CDR1 MNHEY, CDR2 SVGEGT. CDR3: CASTRSNSPLHF. The DNA of the CDR3 is TGTGCCAGCACCAGGTCGAATTCACCCCTCCACTTT.

The V gene is TRBV3-1, the J gene TRBJ1-2, with no clear D. The V gene lost 2 bases and the J gene lost 4 bases, with 8 bases spanning the gap. This CDR3 comprises 13 residues. The germline gives CDR1 LGHDT, CDR2 YNNKEL (reference sequence). The CDR3 DNA reads as TGTGCCAGCAGCCAAAGGGCGGCCTATGGCTACACCTTC. Translating it yields CASSQRAAYGYTF.

V is TRBV24-1 and J is TRBJ2-2; TRBD2 matches at 7 bases. Germline V gene lookup returns CDR1 KGHDR and CDR2 SFDVKD. Trimming took 7 bases from V and 1 from J; bases not matched to a gene: 8. This CDR3 is built from 16 residues. The CDR3 sequence: CATSAGTTMNTGELFF. The DNA of the CDR3 is TGTGCCACCAGCGCCGGGACTACCATGAACACCGGGGAGCTGTTTTTT.

V is TRBV2 and J is TRBJ2-5; D perhaps matches TRBD2 (5 bases). V was pared by 0 bases and J by 9 bases, with 11 bases between. The CDR3 runs 13 residues. Germline CDR1 SNHLY, CDR2 FYNNEI. As DNA, the CDR3 is TGTGCCAGCAGTGAAGCGCTTCGGGATTCCCAGTACTTC. Translated, it gives CASSEALRDSQYF.

This chain connects TRBV20-1 to TRBJ2-7; D is uncertain. The CDR3 spans 11 residues. Trimming took off 4 bases at V and 6 bases at J, with 10 bases between the two ends. The germline gives CDR1 DFQATT, CDR2 SNEGSKA (reference sequence). CDR3: CSATQALEQYF. Here the CDR3 DNA reads TGCAGTGCTACCCAGGCGCTCGAGCAGTACTTC.

J is TRBJ1-6 and V is TRBV6-2 or TRBV6-3; D not resolved. Germline-derived CDR1 and CDR2 are MNHEY and SVGEGT. Trimming took off 4 bases at V and 8 bases at J, with 9 bases between the two ends. The CDR3 sequence is 13 residues long. CDR3 sequence reads: CASSFPWDSPLHF. CDR3 in DNA: TGTGCCAGCAGTTTCCCGTGGGATTCACCCCTCCACTTT.